This record looks at one T cell receptor beta chain sequence and its context. Its antigen is unknown. Between the trimmed V and J ends, which lost 6 bases and 10 bases, there was a span of 16 bases. The CDR3 covers 12 residues. Germline V gene data show CDR1 as SGHKS and CDR2 as YYEKEE (reference sequence). Repertoires were generated with immunoSEQ multiplex PCR, while TCRdb's copy carries only in-frame clones and drops some. The profile shows about 870,000 clones, nearly 95% of them singletons. Terminally differentiated effector memory CD45RA+ cells were excluded from the naive CD8 cells, which were CD45RO-negative and positively selected for CCR7. The data stem from a study of shared clonotypes between healthy human individuals. Study-level results: The naive CD4 repertoires of several donors were compared, and around 4.7% of clonotypes were shared.

The sequence was obtained from a man aged 25-45 years in good health. Sequences were obtained from naive CD8+ T cells sorted from blood. The V and J genes are TRBV5-5 and TRBJ1-1, with D unclear. The CDR3, as DNA: TGTGCCAGCATTGAAGGGAGGGTACCAGCTTTCTTT. Translating gives CASIEGRVPAFF.